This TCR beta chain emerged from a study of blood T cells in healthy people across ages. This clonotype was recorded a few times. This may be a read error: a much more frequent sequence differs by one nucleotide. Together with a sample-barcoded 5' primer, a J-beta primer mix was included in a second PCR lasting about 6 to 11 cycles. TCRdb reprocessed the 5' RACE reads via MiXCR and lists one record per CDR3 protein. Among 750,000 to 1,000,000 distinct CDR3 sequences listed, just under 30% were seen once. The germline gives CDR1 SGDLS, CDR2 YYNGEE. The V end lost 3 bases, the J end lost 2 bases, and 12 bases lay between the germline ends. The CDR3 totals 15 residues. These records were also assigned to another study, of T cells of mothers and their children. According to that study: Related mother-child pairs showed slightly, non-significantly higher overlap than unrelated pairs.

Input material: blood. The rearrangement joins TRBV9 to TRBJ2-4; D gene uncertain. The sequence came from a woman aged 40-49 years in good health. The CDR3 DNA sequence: TGTGCCAGCAGCGCCCGGAGCGATTCCAAAAACATTCAGTACTTC. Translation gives CASSARSDSKNIQYF.